This TCR beta chain is drawn from a study of blood T cell repertoires in COVID-19. About the research overall: The study drew acute and convalescent COVID-19 samples from the United States, Italy and Spain.

Patients of the Seattle cohort, enrolled during active infection, were followed longitudinally. The authors' processing: Estimation of nucleated cell counts relied on the amplification of reference gene primers. Profiled with immunoSEQ multiplex PCR; TCRdb holds only in-frame clones, not every one. The V and J calls and clone size come from that table; D and trimming were worked out from the DNA. The table has over 150,000 clones, about 87% seen once; the top ten hold 0.55% to 0.6%. Trimming took off 4 bases at V and 1 base at J, with 13 bases between the two ends. This CDR3 has 15 amino acids. CDR1 is MGHRA and CDR2 is YSYEKL in the germline V gene.

The V call is TRBV4-1, the J call TRBJ1-1; weak D call: TRBD1 (6 bases). The sequencing sample was made of peripheral blood. The receptor was derived from a man in his sixties with COVID-19, enrolled during active disease. The CDR3: CASSPIRGGNTEAFF. As DNA, the CDR3 is TGCGCCAGCAGCCCCATTAGAGGGGGGAACACTGAAGCTTTCTTT.